Listed here is a single T cell receptor (beta chain). Its matching antigen is unknown. This entry belongs to a study of CD8 T cells in ankylosing spondylitis. A quantitative 5'-RACE method, one with molecular barcodes, was used to make TCR beta libraries. TCRdb itself ran the 5' RACE reads through MiXCR, one entry per CDR3 protein. This sample has just under 550,000 distinct CDR3 sequences, with 9.5% to 15% found just once. The germline CDR1 and CDR2 sequences are SGHRS and YFSETQ. V gave up 0 bases and J gave up 0 bases; unmatched junction bases: 8. The CDR3 runs 17 residues. Study-wide results and limits: Certain motif variants had earlier appeared in reactive arthritis synovial fluid and blood. The study identified a TCR beta motif of under ten highly homologous variants that appeared characteristic of ankylosing spondylitis blood.

This TCR was recovered from a male donor with ankylosing spondylitis. The chain has TRBV5-1 and TRBJ2-5; 7 bases match TRBD2. Sequencing used blood, either unsorted or a sorted T cell fraction (not recorded which). CDR3 sequence (DNA): TGCGCCAGCAGCTTGGTCCGGGACTATCCGTACCAAGAGACCCAGTACTTC. Translation: CASSLVRDYPYQETQYF.